This TCR beta chain was profiled in a study of beta chain features in type 1 diabetes. Study-wide findings and caveats: Diminished insertions and augmented deletions at VDJ junctions characterized type 1 diabetes patients. A moderate, significant TCRB CDR3 shortening appeared in type 1 diabetes across four CD4+ subsets.

Since all of the isolated RNA was reverse transcribed, expressed TCRB transcripts were what got sequenced. Assay used: immunoSEQ multiplex PCR; TCRdb lists only in-frame clones, some missing. The sample includes hundreds of thousands of clones, about 15% of them seen just once. Germline V gives CDR1 SGDLS, CDR2 YYNGEE. The length of the CDR3 is 17 residues. V dropped 0 bases and J dropped 0; count of bases not matched to a gene: 2. Of note for this clone: Its antigen is not known.

The sample comprised naive CD4+ T cells from blood. V is TRBV9 and J is TRBJ2-2; TRBD1 matches at 10 bases. The receptor was isolated from a man between 18 and 35 years old with type 1 diabetes. The CDR3 region is CASSVGGQGSNTGELFF. CDR3 DNA sequence: TGTGCCAGCAGCGTAGGGGGACAGGGGTCGAACACCGGGGAGCTGTTTTTT.